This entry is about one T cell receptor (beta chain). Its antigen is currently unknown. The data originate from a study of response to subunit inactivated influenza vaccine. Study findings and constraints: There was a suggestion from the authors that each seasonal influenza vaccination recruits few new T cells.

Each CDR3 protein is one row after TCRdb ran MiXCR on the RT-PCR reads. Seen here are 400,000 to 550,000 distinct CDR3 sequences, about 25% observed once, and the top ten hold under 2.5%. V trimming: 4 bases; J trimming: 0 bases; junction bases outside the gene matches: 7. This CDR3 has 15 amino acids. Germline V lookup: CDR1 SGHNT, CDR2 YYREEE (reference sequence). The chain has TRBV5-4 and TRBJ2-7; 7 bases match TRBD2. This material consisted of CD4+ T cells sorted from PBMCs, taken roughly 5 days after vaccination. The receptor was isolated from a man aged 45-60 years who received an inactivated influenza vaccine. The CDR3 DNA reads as TGTGCCAGCAGCAAGACTAGCTCTGGCTCCTACGAGCAGTACTTC. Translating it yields CASSKTSSGSYEQYF.